This T cell receptor beta chain came from a study of blood T cell repertoires in COVID-19 (dated by TCRdb to the early 2020s). The study in broad terms: Samples from collaborators originated in the United States, Italy and Spain and spanned both the acute and convalescent phases of COVID-19. The prospective study material was composed of cDNA or gDNA derived from T cells, B-cell-depleted T cells, or PBMCs. The dataset comprised deeply sampled blood TCRbeta repertoires from subjects exposed to, actively infected with, or recovered from COVID-19. The repertoires were released in a freely available public database meant as a resource for research on the immune response to SARS-CoV-2. Samples came from the ongoing ImmuneRACE study (first 160 participants) plus 1,254 subjects from 6 global collaborators. The sample metadata nearly always contained a de-identified subject ID, COVID-19 status, age in years and sex. HLA class I and class II types, where available, came from metadata supplied by the sample provider rather than from assay-based typing.

Each collaborating institution followed its own protocols to collect whole blood in K2EDTA tubes. For TCRbeta analysis, collaborators shipped samples in one of three forms: frozen whole blood, isolated PBMCs, or DNA extracted from either of those sample types. Overall study outcomes, separate from this receptor: Clinical and demographic metadata were provided uncurated, with the amount varying by source and participant.

In this sample, this clone turned up a few times. The antigen this receptor binds is unknown. Base qualities were left out, and no much larger clone turns up one base away. From V the trimming removes 0 bases and from J it removes 6 bases, while the gene matches leave 5 bases of the junction unaccounted for. CDR1 and CDR2 (LGHNA, YSLEER) derive from the germline V gene. The CDR3 has 14 amino acids, counting the end cysteine and phenylalanine. Left in the record is the CDR3 DNA by itself, 42 bases read in frame from the first base. TCRbeta CDR3 regions were amplified from genomic DNA by means of the immunoSEQ Assay, a bias-controlled multiplex PCR. Regarding the original processing steps: Within the assay, amplification of reference gene primers was used to estimate how many nucleated cells each sample contained. To quantify the absolute abundance of each unique TCRbeta CDR3 rearrangement, sequence reads were collapsed and filtered. For each sample, productive Simpson clonality was calculated as the square root of Simpson's diversity index across productive rearrangements. This is the immuneACCESS table as TCRdb keeps it, with only in-frame sequences that have V and J called. A part of the clones is gone; compared with another copy, unresolved V genes explain less than half, and the rest is unexplained. The V and J calls and clone size are taken from that table; D and trimming were inferred from the DNA. The sample table contains 150,000 to 200,000 clones; only one count was recorded for around nine tenths of them. Of the sample, approximately 2.5% falls within the top ten clones.

The sequencing input was peripheral blood. The V gene is TRBV4-3 and the J gene is TRBJ2-7, with 7 central nucleotides matching TRBD2. This sequence was found in a middle-aged man with active or convalescent COVID-19. Here is the DNA: TGCGCCAGCAGCCAAGATTTCGCGGGAGTCGAGCAGTACTTC. The encoded protein is CASSQDFAGVEQYF.